Below, 20 T cell receptor beta chains from the same sample are listed, as sequenced in a study of shared clonotypes between healthy human individuals (dated by TCRdb to 2020 to 2022). Receptor libraries were prepared by the immunoSEQ multiplex PCR assay. Drawn from immuneACCESS, this table holds only the in-frame rearrangements with V and J called that TCRdb kept. Clones are partly lost; checked studies trace under half to an unresolved V gene and leave the rest unexplained. The sample table lists about 1 million clones, 75% to 80% of them with a count of one. About 0.52% of the sample belongs to the ten largest clones. The sequenced material came from memory CD4+ T cells from PBMCs. The cell subset or site tag for this specimen amounts to: CD45RA-negative fraction. These TCRs come from a man aged 18 to 30 in good health. Some clones in this sample may be carry-over from other donors' samples.

The chain carries TRBV6-6 and TRBJ1-5, with D tentatively TRBD1 (5 bases). Trimming left V 7 bases short and J 6 bases short, with 13 bases between. The germline gives CDR1 MNHNY, CDR2 SVGAGI (reference sequence). This CDR3 is built from 13 residues. The CDR3 nucleotides read TGTGCCAGCACCCCAGGGTACGCTCAGCCCCAGCATTTT. Protein product: CASTPGYAQPQHF.

As regards this clone: Other DNA sequences in this specimen translate into the identical CDR3. As DNA, the CDR3 is TGCGCCAGCAGCTTGGTTCCGGATCAGCCCCAGCATTTT. This encodes CASSLVPDQPQHF. This chain joins TRBV5-1 and TRBJ1-5; D unresolved. Trimming stripped 0 bases from V and 5 bases from J, with 6 bases between. This CDR3 has 13 amino acids. Germline CDR1 reads SGHRS; CDR2 reads YFSETQ.

The rearrangement joins TRBV7-3 to TRBJ2-1; 10 bases map to TRBD2. Germline V CDR1 and CDR2: SGHTA, FQGTGA. V was clipped by 5 bases and J by 1 base; unmatched bases: 8. CDR3 length equals 17 residues. CDR3 DNA sequence: TGTGCCAGCAGCCTGGGGACTAGCGCTAGGTCCTACAATGAGCAGTTCTTC. Amino acids: CASSLGTSARSYNEQFF.

This chain joins TRBV7-6 and TRBJ2-2; possibly TRBD2 for D (6 bases). Trimming shortened V by 0 bases and J by 4 bases, and 12 bases separated the two germline ends. CDR1 SGHVS and CDR2 FNYEAQ come from the germline V gene. The CDR3 has 16 residues. In DNA form, the CDR3 reads TGTGCCAGCAGCTTAGCGGTACGGGAGTTCACCGGGGAGCTGTTTTTT. Its protein is CASSLAVREFTGELFF.

This clone was observed a few times. This chain connects TRBV30 to TRBJ1-5; D is perhaps TRBD1 (5 bases). Germline values: CDR1 GTSNPN, CDR2 SVGIG (reference sequence). The CDR3 runs 13 residues. Trimming shortened V by 5 bases and J by 0 bases, and 8 bases separated the two germline ends. In DNA form, the CDR3 reads TGTGCCTGGGGGGCCGATAGCAATCAGCCCCAGCATTTT. Translating gives CAWGADSNQPQHF.

The chain has TRBV5-1 and TRBJ1-2; 7 bases are shared with TRBD1. V lost 4 bases, J lost 5 bases, and 8 bases stayed unmatched. This CDR3 has 14 amino acids. Germline V gene lookup returns CDR1 SGHRS and CDR2 YFSETQ. DNA for the CDR3: TGCGCCAGCAGCATACCCGGGACAGAATATGGCTACACCTTC. It yields the protein CASSIPGTEYGYTF.

The genes are TRBV5-4 and TRBJ1-2; possible D gene TRBD1, 5 bases. In germline, CDR1 is SGHNT, CDR2 YYREEE (reference sequence). The V end lost 5 bases, the J end lost 4 bases, and 12 bases lay between the germline ends. This CDR3 contains 13 residues. The chain's CDR3 is CASSSRVGYGYTF. In nucleotides, the CDR3 is TGTGCCAGCAGTTCCAGGGTAGGCTATGGCTACACCTTC.

The chain recombines TRBV7-8 with TRBJ2-7, with 11 positions matching TRBD2. V lost 3 bases to trimming and J lost 1 base; unmatched junction nucleotides: 2. The CDR3 length is 15 residues. In germline, CDR1 is SGHVS, CDR2 FQNEAQ. The CDR3 sequence is CASSFGTSGSYEQYF. DNA of the CDR3: TGTGCCAGCAGCTTCGGGACTAGCGGATCCTACGAGCAGTACTTC. Based on the CDR3 plus reference TRBV7-8 and TRBJ2-7, the full variable domain is GAGVSQSPRYKVAKRGQDVALRCDPISGHVSLFWYQQALGQGPEFLTYFQNEAQLDKSGLPSDRFFAERPEGSVSTLKIQRTQQEDSAVYLCASSFGTSGSYEQYFGPGTRLTVT.

V is TRBV2 and J is TRBJ1-1; tentatively, D is TRBD1 (6 bases). The germline gives CDR1 SNHLY, CDR2 FYNNEI. This CDR3 has 16 residues. V lost 7 bases and J 1 base, leaving 19 bases between the germline ends. CDR3 region: CASTSSYRVANTEAFF. In nucleotides, the CDR3 is TGTGCCAGCACTTCGAGTTACAGGGTGGCGAACACTGAAGCTTTCTTT.

The rearrangement joins TRBV5-1 to TRBJ2-7, with TRBD1 matching over 9 bases. Germline CDR1 reads SGHRS; CDR2 reads YFSETQ. With V trimmed by 2 bases and J by 5 bases, 8 bases remained unmatched. The CDR3 totals 15 residues. The CDR3 loop is CASSFSGTGTHEQYF. CDR3 DNA: TGCGCCAGCAGCTTCTCGGGGACAGGGACACACGAGCAGTACTTC.

This clone was observed once. V is TRBV28 and J is TRBJ2-7; D is perhaps TRBD1 (5 bases). This CDR3 contains 13 residues. Germline values: CDR1 MDHEN, CDR2 SYDVKM. Between the trimmed V and J ends, which lost 10 bases and 2 bases, there was a span of 15 bases. The DNA of the CDR3 is TGTGCCACTACTGGGGCGCCGACCTACGAGCAGTACTTC. Translating it yields CATTGAPTYEQYF.

The chain combines TRBV7-8 with TRBJ1-2, with D unresolved. V lost 5 bases to trimming and J lost 1 base, with 8 bases between them. Germline-derived CDR1 and CDR2 are SGHVS and FQNEAQ. This CDR3 contains 13 residues. CDR3 bases: TGTGCCAGCAGCCGACAAATTAACTATGGCTACACCTTC. Translating it yields CASSRQINYGYTF.

This clone has a count of ten or more. V is TRBV11-2 and J is TRBJ1-1; D not resolved. CDR1 is SGHAT, CDR2 FQNNGV, per germline. The CDR3 runs 12 residues. V was clipped by 1 base and J by 3 bases, with 3 bases between them. This CDR3 is CASSLVHTEAFF. The DNA for the CDR3 is TGTGCCAGCAGCTTAGTGCACACTGAAGCTTTCTTT.

The V and J genes are TRBV19 and TRBJ2-5, with 10 nucleotides matching TRBD1. The J call may be wrong; the DNA end is better matched by TRBJ2-7. Germline V gives CDR1 LNHDA, CDR2 SQIVND (reference sequence). This CDR3 is built from 14 residues. The CDR3 nucleotides read TGTGCCAGTAGTCACCGGGACAGGGGTTTCGAGCAGTACTTC. Its translation is CASSHRDRGFEQYF.

Concerning this clone: This sample also contains other DNA sequences that code for the same CDR3. The chain uses TRBV5-1 and TRBJ2-3, with 10 positions matching TRBD2. This CDR3 contains 15 residues. The germline V gene encodes CDR1 SGHRS and CDR2 YFSETQ. Losses at the gene ends were 0 bases for V and 6 bases for J; bases not matched to a gene: 4. As DNA, the CDR3 is TGCGCCAGCAGCTTGGGTCTAGCGGGAGTCGATACGCAGTATTTT. It codes for CASSLGLAGVDTQYF.

The V call is TRBV18, the J call TRBJ1-4, with D tentatively TRBD1 (6 bases). In germline, CDR1 is KGHSH, CDR2 LQKENI. The V end lost 0 bases, the J end lost 3 bases, and 11 bases lay between the germline ends. The CDR3 sequence is 16 residues long. The CDR3, as DNA: TGTGCCAGCTCACCACCAACAGGGTTGGCTAATGAAAAACTGTTTTTT. It yields the protein CASSPPTGLANEKLFF.

V usage is TRBV28 and J usage is TRBJ1-2; possible D gene TRBD1, 5 bases. The CDR3 consists of 14 residues. CDR1 is MDHEN, CDR2 SYDVKM, per germline. V gave up 7 bases and J gave up 4 bases, with 16 bases separating them. Here the CDR3 reads CASIPGGAGYGYTF. DNA of the CDR3: TGTGCCAGCATTCCTGGAGGGGCTGGCTATGGCTACACCTTC.

The chain couples TRBV2 to TRBJ2-2, with 8 bases identical to TRBD1. Trimming at V came to 6 bases and at J to 2 bases, leaving 5 bases not matched to a gene. CDR1 SNHLY and CDR2 FYNNEI come from the germline V gene. The CDR3 loop spans 15 amino acids. CDR3 in DNA: TGTGCCAGCAGGATAGGACAGGGTAACACCGGGGAGCTGTTTTTT. It is translated as CASRIGQGNTGELFF.

The V call is TRBV28, the J call TRBJ1-2; maybe TRBD1 (5 bases). Germline CDR1 and CDR2: MDHEN and SYDVKM. Trimming left V 1 base short and J 4 bases short, with 7 bases between. The CDR3 runs 13 residues. This chain's CDR3 is CASSLSTAYGYTF. As DNA, the CDR3 is TGTGCCAGCAGTTTATCGACAGCCTATGGCTACACCTTC.

The V call is TRBV5-4, the J call TRBJ2-6; 7 positions agree with TRBD1. V dropped 3 bases and J dropped 2; count of bases not matched to a gene: 2. The CDR3 has 15 residues. Germline V gene sequence: CDR1 SGHNT, CDR2 YYREEE (reference sequence). The CDR3 spells CASSSQGAGANVLTF. CDR3 in DNA: TGTGCCAGCAGCTCCCAGGGGGCTGGGGCCAACGTCCTGACTTTC.